One and the same sample provided the 10 T cell receptor beta chains below, sequenced in a study of T cell repertoires in ileal Crohn's disease. Generated by immunoSEQ multiplex PCR, the TCRdb table keeps only in-frame clones and is missing some. This sample carries several thousand clones, approximately 96% of them seen once, and the ten largest clones take approximately 0.21%. The specimen was ileal tissue. Receptor source: an adult with Crohn's disease.

The CDR3 spells CASSLPSRTEAFF. The CDR3 DNA reads TGTGCCAGCTCACTACCGAGCCGGACTGAAGCTTTCTTT. The chain carries TRBV18 and TRBJ1-1; D is unclear. Trimming took 4 bases from V and 5 from J, leaving 11 bases between them. The CDR3 has 13 residues. Germline CDR1 reads KGHSH; CDR2 reads LQKENI.

This chain uses TRBV19 with TRBJ2-5; maybe TRBD2 (6 bases). Germline V gene lookup returns CDR1 LNHDA and CDR2 SQIVND (reference sequence). The CDR3 has 13 amino acids. Trimming took off 7 bases at V and 9 bases at J, with 18 bases between the two ends. This chain's CDR3 is CASTPAPGGAQYF. The CDR3, as DNA: TGTGCCAGTACACCCGCCCCCGGCGGGGCCCAGTACTTC.

This clone was counted once. This chain links TRBV2 with TRBJ1-6; tentatively, D is TRBD1 (5 bases). Germline V CDR1 and CDR2: SNHLY, FYNNEI. V was clipped by 5 bases and J by 2 bases, with 13 bases between them. This CDR3 contains 16 residues. CDR3 DNA sequence: TGTGCCAGCAGTCCGAGGACACAGACCTATAATTCACCCCTCCACTTT. It encodes CASSPRTQTYNSPLHF.

The chain is built from TRBV27 and TRBJ2-3; TRBD2 is a possible D gene (5 bases). This CDR3 is 15 amino acids long. Germline lookup yields CDR1 MNHEY and CDR2 SMNVEV (reference sequence). V lost 0 bases, J lost 8 bases, and 15 bases lay in between. The CDR3 coding sequence is TGTGCCAGCAGTTTATCATCGGGCCCCCGGGGTACGCAGTATTTT. Its translation: CASSLSSGPRGTQYF.

This chain links TRBV13 with TRBJ1-2; TRBD1 is a possible D gene (6 bases). V was trimmed by 5 bases and J by 4 bases, leaving 11 bases between them. The CDR3 runs 13 residues. The V gene's germline CDR1 is PRHDT and CDR2 FYEKMQ (reference sequence). The CDR3, as DNA: TGTGCCAGCAGCCCGACAGGTTCCTATGGCTACACCTTC. This encodes CASSPTGSYGYTF.

This chain connects TRBV5-1 to TRBJ2-3; 8 bases map to TRBD2. This CDR3 is built from 15 residues. Trimming took 2 bases from V and 5 from J; bases not matched to a gene: 7. Germline V gene sequence: CDR1 SGHRS, CDR2 YFSETQ. Written as DNA, the CDR3 is TGCGCCAGCAGCTTAAGTTTCGGGGGGGTAGATACGCAGTATTTT. Translation: CASSLSFGGVDTQYF.

The V gene is TRBV2, the J gene TRBJ1-6; 9 positions agree with TRBD1. The trim removed 8 bases at V and 5 bases at J, leaving 7 bases unmatched. This CDR3 comprises 15 residues. Germline V gene sequence: CDR1 SNHLY, CDR2 FYNNEI. CDR3 region: CASRDREINNSPLHF. For the CDR3, the DNA is TGTGCCAGCCGGGACAGGGAGATAAATAATTCACCCCTCCACTTT.

The chain is built from TRBV6-1 and TRBJ2-7; 9 bases are shared with TRBD2. CDR1 is MNHNS, CDR2 SASEGT, per germline. V shed 2 bases, J shed 0 bases, and the junction held 8 bases outside the gene matches. The CDR3 has 17 amino acids. The CDR3 region is CASSEWWSGGPSYEQYV. The DNA for the CDR3 is TGTGCCAGCAGTGAATGGTGGAGCGGGGGGCCCTCCTACGAGCAGTACGTC.

This sequence joins TRBV7-9 and TRBJ2-5; TRBD2 is a possible D gene (5 bases). The length of the CDR3 is 12 residues. The V end lost 5 bases, the J end lost 5 bases, and 9 bases lay between the germline ends. The germline V gene has CDR1 SEHNR and CDR2 FQNEAQ (reference sequence). The CDR3, as DNA: TGTGCCAGCAGCCCCTCGGGGGAGACCCAGTACTTC. Encoded protein: CASSPSGETQYF.

CDR3 amino acids: CASSPRGETQYF. CDR3 nucleotides: TGTGCCAGCTCACCCAGGGGAGAGACCCAGTACTTC. The rearrangement joins TRBV18 to TRBJ2-5; D is perhaps TRBD1 (6 bases). The CDR3 is 12 residues long. The germline gives CDR1 KGHSH, CDR2 LQKENI. The V end was cut by 3 bases, the J end by 4 bases, with 6 bases between. The entire variable domain, with the rest obtained from reference TRBV18 and TRBJ2-5, is as follows: NAGVMQNPRHLVRRRGQEARLRCSPMKGHSHVYWYRQLPEEGLKFMVYLQKENIIDESGMPKERFSAEFPKEGPSILRIQQVVRGDSAAYFCASSPRGETQYFGPGTRLLVL.